This entry is about one T cell receptor (beta chain). Its antigen is undetermined. Collection of 8.5 to 10 milliliters of peripheral blood was performed for each donor. Researchers isolated at least 6 million PBMCs per sample. PCR was performed a second time for roughly 6 to 12 cycles using a sample-barcoded 5' primer and a J-beta primer mix. From each sample, at least 2.5 million paired-end reads containing CDR3 were obtained. TCRdb reprocessed the 5' RACE reads via MiXCR and lists one record per CDR3 protein. The data hold 380,000 or so distinct CDR3 sequences, with roughly half observed a single time. Germline CDR1 and CDR2: GTSNPN and SVGIG (reference sequence). CDR3 length: 15 residues. V lost 1 base and J lost 2, with 13 bases in between. This sample was included in a study of blood T cells in healthy people across ages. Study-wide findings and caveats: Percentage of naive T cells showed a strong correlation with TCR beta diversity.

This clonotype originated in a man aged 55 to 70 in good health. The chain joins TRBV30 to TRBJ2-3, with D maybe TRBD2 (6 bases). The sequenced material came from blood. This CDR3 is CAWSAGTQFTDTQYF. As DNA, the CDR3 is TGTGCCTGGAGTGCAGGGACTCAATTCACAGATACGCAGTATTTT.